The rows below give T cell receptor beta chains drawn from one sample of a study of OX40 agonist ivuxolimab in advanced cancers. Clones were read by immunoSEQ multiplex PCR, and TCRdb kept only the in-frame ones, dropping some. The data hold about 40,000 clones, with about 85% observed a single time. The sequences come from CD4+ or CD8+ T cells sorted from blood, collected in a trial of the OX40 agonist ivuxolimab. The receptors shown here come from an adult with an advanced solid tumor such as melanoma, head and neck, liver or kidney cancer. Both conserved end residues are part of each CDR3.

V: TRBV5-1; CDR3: CASSMWGTGVNQPQHF
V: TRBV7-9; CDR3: CASSLKTANTGELFF
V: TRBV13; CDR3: CASSLGRGPYGYTF
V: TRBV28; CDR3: CASKWQGAVNTEAFF
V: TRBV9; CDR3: CASSEDRGDQPQHF
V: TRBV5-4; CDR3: CASRLEAVNTEAFF
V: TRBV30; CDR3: CAWKVVSGANVLTF
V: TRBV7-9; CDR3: CASSLLEHTQYF
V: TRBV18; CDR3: CASFDTALGYTF
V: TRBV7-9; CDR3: CASSLGNNEQFF
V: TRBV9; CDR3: CASSVVASGGAEQFF
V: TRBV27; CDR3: CASSLYPGTEAFF
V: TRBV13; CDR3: CASKQGQETQYF
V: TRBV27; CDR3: CASSRGGYGYTF
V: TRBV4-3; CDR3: CASSQASGTYEQYF
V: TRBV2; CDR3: CASSYQTGTGTYGYTF
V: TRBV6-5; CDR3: CASTDRGGSPLHF
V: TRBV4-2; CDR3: CASSQESRGSKDTQYF
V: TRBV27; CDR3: CASSLSGRARFF
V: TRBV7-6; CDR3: CASSPEAGSPSNEQFF
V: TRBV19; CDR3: CASSIKGGRSYEQYF
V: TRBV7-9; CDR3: CASSSESDRAYEQYF
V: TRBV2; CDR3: CASRGQVLSYGYTF
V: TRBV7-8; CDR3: CASSQRRVENQPQHF
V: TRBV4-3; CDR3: CASSPETESYEQYF
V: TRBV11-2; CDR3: CASSFGTSGSADTQYF
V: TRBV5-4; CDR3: CASSLGSGGEQFF
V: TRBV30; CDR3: CAWSVHRPGTSGRGTDTQYF
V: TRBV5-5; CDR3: CASSLEQTLNYGYTF
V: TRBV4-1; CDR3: CASSPVFPGGHYGYTF
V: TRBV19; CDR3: CASSSRTLQETQYF
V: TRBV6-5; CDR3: CAIGTSFRNEQFF
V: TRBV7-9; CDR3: CASSLWASGGSDTQYF
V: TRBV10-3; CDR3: CAISTGIGQGDQPQHF
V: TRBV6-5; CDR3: CASSYSRGYGYTF
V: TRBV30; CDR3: CAWSGGGGELFF
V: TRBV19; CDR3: CASSIRETRGNTDTQYF
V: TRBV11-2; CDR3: CASSLDRNTEAFF
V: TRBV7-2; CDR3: CASSSVGTGKYEQYF
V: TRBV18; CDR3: CASSITGWHEQYF